The present T cell receptor (beta chain) was sequenced within a study of blood T cell repertoires in COVID-19. Study overall: T cells, B-cell-depleted T cells, or PBMCs supplied cDNA or gDNA.

Under the authors' procedure: Reference gene primer amplification gave estimated nucleated cell counts. Assay used: immunoSEQ multiplex PCR; TCRdb lists only in-frame clones, some missing. From that table come the V and J calls and clone size; the DNA was used to work out D and trimming. Of about 140,000 clones in the sample, about 87% are singletons; the top ten hold approximately 2.4%. This CDR3 region has 12 residues. V shed 4 bases and J shed 4 bases, with 8 bases lying between them. CDR1 is SNHLY and CDR2 is FYNNEI in the germline V gene. The specimen sequenced was peripheral blood. This clonotype originated in a human donor with COVID-19, enrolled during active disease. The donor label of this sample is uncertain. V and J are TRBV2 and TRBJ2-7; D remains unclear. CDR3 in amino acids: CASSGQDYEQYF. CDR3 sequence (DNA): TGTGCCAGCAGTGGTCAGGATTACGAGCAGTACTTC.